This T cell receptor beta chain originates from a study of blood T cell repertoires in COVID-19. Study summary: Specimens from acute and convalescent COVID-19 originated in the United States, Italy and Spain. T cells, B-cell-depleted T cells, or PBMCs provided the cDNA or gDNA that served as material.

A few counts support this clone. How the authors handled the data: Amplification with reference gene primers provided the estimates of nucleated cell counts. Sequencing was performed with immunoSEQ multiplex PCR; in TCRdb, only in-frame clones are kept and a portion is missing. That table is the source of V, J and clone size, and D and trimming were worked out from the DNA. Altogether some 150,000 clones are present, approximately 90% being singletons, with the ten largest covering about 15%. The CDR3 has 15 residues. J lost 5 bases, V lost 0 bases, and 4 bases had no gene match. Looked up from germline, CDR1 is SGHRS and CDR2 is YFSETQ.

The source of this sequence is a woman in her thirties or forties with acute or convalescent COVID-19. The sample taken for sequencing was peripheral blood. The chain recombines TRBV5-1 with TRBJ1-4; 7 nucleotides line up with TRBD1. CDR3 loop: CASSLGDSSNEKLFF. CDR3 DNA sequence: TGCGCCAGCAGCTTGGGGGACAGTTCAAATGAAAAACTGTTTTTT. Using reference TRBV5-1 and TRBJ1-4 for the parts outside the CDR3, the full variable domain is KAGVTQTPRYLIKTRGQQVTLSCSPISGHRSVSWYQQTPGQGLQFLFEYFSETQRNKGNFPGRFSGRQFSNSRSEMNVSTLELGDSALYLCASSLGDSSNEKLFFGSGTQLSVL.